These T cell receptor beta chains were read from a single sample in a study of cytomegalovirus exposure and HLA in healthy donors. This table comes from immunoSEQ multiplex PCR, and its TCRdb copy is limited to in-frame clones, with some not included. The table records over 70,000 clones, approximately 80% of them present only once. The material sequenced was PBMCs. Receptors were obtained from a man between 18 and 29 years old in good health and CMV-seronegative. The CDR3 runs from the conserved cysteine through the conserved F or W. The order of the fields is clone size, J gene, D gene, V gene, CDR3 protein, CDR3 DNA. D genes are given only for firm matches. Some rows mark clone size as missing; the rest say once, few, many or name a class of expanded clone.

NA TRBJ1-5 NA TRBV7-9 CASSSWGDHQPQHF TGTGCCAGCAGCTCCTGGGGAGATCATCAGCCCCAGCATTTT
few TRBJ1-5 NA TRBV12-5 CASGESGGPRGTQHF TGTGCTAGTGGTGAGTCTGGGGGCCCTAGGGGGACCCAGCATTTT
NA TRBJ1-5 NA TRBV6-5 CASRSRVYSNQPQHF TGTGCCAGCAGAAGCAGGGTTTATAGCAATCAGCCCCAGCATTTT
few TRBJ2-1 NA TRBV7-7 CASSVPSGEQFF TGTGCCAGCAGCGTCCCAAGCGGAGAGCAGTTCTTC
NA TRBJ2-1 TRBD2 TRBV6-5 CASSYPTSGSYNEQFF TGTGCCAGCAGTTACCCGACTAGCGGATCTTACAATGAGCAGTTCTTC
NA TRBJ1-1 NA TRBV10-1 CASSWTGDTEAFF TGCGCCAGCAGTTGGACTGGGGACACTGAAGCTTTCTTT
NA TRBJ2-7 TRBD2 TRBV19 CASRTEGSGGYEQYF TGTGCCAGTCGTACCGAGGGTAGCGGGGGATACGAGCAGTACTTC
NA TRBJ2-3 TRBD2 TRBV28 CASSFMGGTDTQYF TGTGCCAGCAGTTTCATGGGGGGGACAGATACGCAGTATTTT
NA TRBJ1-5 TRBD1 TRBV19 CASSIVQGDNQPQHF TGTGCCAGTAGTATAGTACAGGGGGACAATCAGCCCCAGCATTTT
once TRBJ2-1 NA TRBV21-1 CASNQRGGPSHEQFF TGTGCCAGCAACCAGCGGGGGGGCCCCTCCCATGAGCAGTTCTTC
NA TRBJ2-2 NA TRBV10-1 CASRKLRTSTGELFF TGCGCCAGCAGAAAACTTCGGACATCTACCGGGGAGCTGTTTTTT
NA TRBJ1-1 TRBD1 TRBV29-1 CSVGDRGTTEAFF TGCAGCGTTGGAGACAGGGGCACCACTGAAGCTTTCTTT
few TRBJ2-3 TRBD1 TRBV6-5 CASSYGQAPTVRWYF TGTGCCAGCAGTTATGGACAGGCGCCAACGGTACGTTGGTATTTT
once TRBJ1-2 NA TRBV6-1 CASSEVETYGYTF TGTGCCAGCAGTGAAGTGGAGACTTATGGCTACACCTTC
NA TRBJ1-2 NA TRBV5-4 CASSYTRFTGSQGYTF TGTGCCAGCAGCTACACAAGATTTACAGGGAGTCAAGGCTACACCTTC
NA TRBJ2-5 NA TRBV18 CASSREIQETQYF TGTGCCAGCTCACGGGAGATCCAAGAGACCCAGTACTTC
NA TRBJ1-1 TRBD1 TRBV5-1 CASSLGGQGPNTEAFF TGCGCCAGCAGCTTGGGAGGACAGGGACCGAACACTGAAGCTTTCTTT
once TRBJ1-2 NA TRBV5-1 CASTQGQVDYGYTF TGCGCCAGCACTCAGGGGCAGGTAGACTATGGCTACACCTTC
NA TRBJ1-1 NA TRBV7-2 CASSPLRDNLSGNTEAFF TGTGCCAGCAGCCCCCTTCGGGACAACCTATCGGGGAACACTGAAGCTTTCTTT
NA TRBJ2-7 NA TRBV6-1 CASNINTAYEQYF TGTGCCAGCAATATAAACACAGCCTACGAGCAGTACTTC
NA TRBJ2-2 NA TRBV7-9 CASSLRSSSNTGELFF TGTGCCAGCAGCTTAAGATCGTCTAGCAACACCGGGGAGCTGTTTTTT
NA TRBJ2-1 NA TRBV14 CASSQEAARASVNEQFF TGTGCCAGCAGCCAAGAGGCCGCCAGGGCTTCGGTCAATGAGCAGTTCTTC
NA TRBJ2-1 NA TRBV2 CARRAAPHNEQFF TGTGCCAGAAGAGCGGCGCCTCACAATGAGCAGTTCTTC
few TRBJ1-6 NA TRBV21-1 CASSKGNEDTPDPALHF TGTGCCAGCAGCAAAGGGAACGAGGACACGCCTGACCCGGCCCTCCACTTT
few TRBJ1-5 TRBD1 TRBV6-1 CASSAGTGEQPQHF TGTGCCAGCAGTGCCGGGACAGGGGAACAGCCCCAGCATTTT
NA TRBJ1-1 TRBD1 TRBV10-3 CAISETGGGVTEAFF TGTGCCATCAGTGAGACAGGGGGCGGGGTCACTGAAGCTTTCTTT
NA TRBJ2-3 TRBD2 TRBV2 CASSEARGGAGDTQYF TGTGCCAGCAGTGAAGCTCGCGGGGGGGCCGGAGATACGCAGTATTTT
few TRBJ2-3 TRBD1 TRBV4-1 CASSQDRQGETDTQYF TGCGCCAGCAGCCAAGACAGACAGGGGGAAACAGATACGCAGTATTTT
NA TRBJ1-2 TRBD1 TRBV9 CASSKEGAGSYTF TGTGCCAGCAGCAAGGAGGGGGCCGGGAGCTACACCTTC
NA TRBJ1-1 NA TRBV7-3 CASSLTGAGLNTEAFF TGTGCCAGCAGCTTAACGGGAGCGGGGCTGAACACTGAAGCTTTCTTT